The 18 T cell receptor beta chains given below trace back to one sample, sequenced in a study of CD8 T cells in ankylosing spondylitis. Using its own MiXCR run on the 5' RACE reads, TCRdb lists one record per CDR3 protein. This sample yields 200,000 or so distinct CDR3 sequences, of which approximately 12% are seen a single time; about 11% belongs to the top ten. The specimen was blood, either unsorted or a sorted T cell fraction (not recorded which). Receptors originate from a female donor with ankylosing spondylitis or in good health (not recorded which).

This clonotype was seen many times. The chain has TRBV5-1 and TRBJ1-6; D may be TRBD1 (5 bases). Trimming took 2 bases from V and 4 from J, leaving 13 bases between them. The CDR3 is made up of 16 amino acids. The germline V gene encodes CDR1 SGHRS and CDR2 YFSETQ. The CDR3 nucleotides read TGCGCCAGCAGCTTAAGACAGAATCTTTATAATTCACCCCTCCACTTT. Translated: CASSLRQNLYNSPLHF.

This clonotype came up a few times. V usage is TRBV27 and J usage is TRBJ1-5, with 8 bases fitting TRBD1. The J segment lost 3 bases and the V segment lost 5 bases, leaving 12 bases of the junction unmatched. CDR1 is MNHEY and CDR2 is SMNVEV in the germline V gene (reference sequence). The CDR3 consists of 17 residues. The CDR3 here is CASSPLRTGLNNQPQHF. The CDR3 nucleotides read TGTGCCAGCAGTCCCCTCAGGACAGGGCTAAACAATCAGCCCCAGCATTTT.

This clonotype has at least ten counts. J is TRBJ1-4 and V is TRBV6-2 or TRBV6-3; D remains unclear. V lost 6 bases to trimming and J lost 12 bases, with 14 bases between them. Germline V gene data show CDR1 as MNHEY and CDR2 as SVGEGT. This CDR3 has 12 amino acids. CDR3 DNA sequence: TGTGCCAGCAGCTTGGGCGGGAAACAACTGTTTTTT. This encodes CASSLGGKQLFF.

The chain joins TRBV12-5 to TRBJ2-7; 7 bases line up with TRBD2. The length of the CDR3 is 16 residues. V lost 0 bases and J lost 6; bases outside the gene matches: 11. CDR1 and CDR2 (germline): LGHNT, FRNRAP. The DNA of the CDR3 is TGTGCTAGTGGTTTGGTACTCGGGGCGCGGGAGACCGAGCAGTACTTC. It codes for CASGLVLGARETEQYF.

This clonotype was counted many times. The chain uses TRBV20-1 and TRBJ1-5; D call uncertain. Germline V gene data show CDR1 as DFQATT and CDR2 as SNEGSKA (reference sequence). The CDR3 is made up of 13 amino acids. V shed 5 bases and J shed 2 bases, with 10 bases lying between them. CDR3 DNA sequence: TGCAGTGCTGCCCCGGGAGGCAATCAGCCCCAGCATTTT. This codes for CSAAPGGNQPQHF.

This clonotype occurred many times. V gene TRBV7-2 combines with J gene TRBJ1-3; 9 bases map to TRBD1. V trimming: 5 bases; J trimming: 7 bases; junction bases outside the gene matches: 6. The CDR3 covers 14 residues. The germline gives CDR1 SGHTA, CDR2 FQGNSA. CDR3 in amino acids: CASSLGQGRNTIYF. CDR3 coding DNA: TGTGCCAGCAGCCTCGGACAGGGGAGGAACACCATATATTTT. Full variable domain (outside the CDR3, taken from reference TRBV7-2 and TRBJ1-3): GAGVSQSPSNKVTEKGKDVELRCDPISGHTALYWYRQSLGQGLEFLIYFQGNSAPDKSGLPSDRFSAERTGGSVSTLTIQRTQQEDSAVYLCASSLGQGRNTIYFGEGSWLTVV.

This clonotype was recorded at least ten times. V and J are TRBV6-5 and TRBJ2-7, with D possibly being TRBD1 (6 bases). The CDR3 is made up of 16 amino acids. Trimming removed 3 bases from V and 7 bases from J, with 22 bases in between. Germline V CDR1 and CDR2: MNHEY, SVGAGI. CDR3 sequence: CASSYSEQGPGGEQYF. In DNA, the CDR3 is TGTGCCAGCAGTTATTCCGAGCAGGGGCCTGGGGGTGAGCAGTACTTC.

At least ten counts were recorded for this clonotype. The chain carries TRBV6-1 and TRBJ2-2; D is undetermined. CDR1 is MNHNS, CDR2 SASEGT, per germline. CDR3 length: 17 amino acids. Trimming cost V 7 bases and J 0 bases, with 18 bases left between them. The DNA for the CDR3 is TGTGCCAGCACCCCTACTTGGACGGAATCGAACACCGGGGAGCTGTTTTTT. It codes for CASTPTWTESNTGELFF.

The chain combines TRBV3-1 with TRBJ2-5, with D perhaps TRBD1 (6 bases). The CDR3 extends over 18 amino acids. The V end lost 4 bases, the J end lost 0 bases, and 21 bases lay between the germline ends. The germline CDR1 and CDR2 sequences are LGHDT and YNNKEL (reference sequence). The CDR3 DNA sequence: TGTGCCAGCAGCCCATTCCATACAGGGAGTATGGACCAAGAGACCCAGTACTTC. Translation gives CASSPFHTGSMDQETQYF.

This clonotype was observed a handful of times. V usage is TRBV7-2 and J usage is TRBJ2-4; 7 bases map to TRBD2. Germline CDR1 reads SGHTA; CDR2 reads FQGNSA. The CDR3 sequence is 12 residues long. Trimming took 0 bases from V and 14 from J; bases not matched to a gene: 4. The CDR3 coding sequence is TGTGCCAGCAGCTTAGCGGGAGGGCCAGAGTACTTC. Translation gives CASSLAGGPEYF.

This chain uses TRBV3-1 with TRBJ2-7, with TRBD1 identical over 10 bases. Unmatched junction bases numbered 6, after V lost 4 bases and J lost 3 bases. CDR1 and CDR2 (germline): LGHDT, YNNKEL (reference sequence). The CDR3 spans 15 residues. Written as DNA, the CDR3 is TGTGCCAGCAGCCGAGGACAGGGGGGAGGCTACGAGCAGTACTTC. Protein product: CASSRGQGGGYEQYF.

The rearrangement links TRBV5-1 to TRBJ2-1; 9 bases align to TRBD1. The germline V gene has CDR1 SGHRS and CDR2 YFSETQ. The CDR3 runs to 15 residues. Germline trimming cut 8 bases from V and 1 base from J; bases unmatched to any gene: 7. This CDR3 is CASGTGGVSYNEQFF. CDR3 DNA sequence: TGCGCCAGTGGTACAGGGGGCGTATCCTACAATGAGCAGTTCTTC. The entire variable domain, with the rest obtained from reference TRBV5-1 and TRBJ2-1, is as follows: KAGVTQTPRYLIKTRGQQVTLSCSPISGHRSVSWYQQTPGQGLQFLFEYFSETQRNKGNFPGRFSGRQFSNSRSEMNVSTLELGDSALYLCASGTGGVSYNEQFFGPGTRLTVL.

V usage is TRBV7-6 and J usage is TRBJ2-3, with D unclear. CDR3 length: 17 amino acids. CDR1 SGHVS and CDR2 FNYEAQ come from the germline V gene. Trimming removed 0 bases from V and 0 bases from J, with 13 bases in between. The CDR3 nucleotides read TGTGCCAGCAGCTTAGCGCACCCGGGCTCTAGCACAGATACGCAGTATTTT. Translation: CASSLAHPGSSTDTQYF.

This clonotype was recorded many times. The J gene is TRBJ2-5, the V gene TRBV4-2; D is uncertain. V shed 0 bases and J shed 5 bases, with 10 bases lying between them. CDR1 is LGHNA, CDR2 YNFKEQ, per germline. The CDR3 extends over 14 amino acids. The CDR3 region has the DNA TGTGCCAGCAGCCAAGATCTAGGATTGGAGACCCAGTACTTC. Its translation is CASSQDLGLETQYF.

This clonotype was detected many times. This CDR3 is CSARDGRQSNEKLFF. The CDR3 region has the DNA TGCAGTGCTAGAGATGGCCGACAGTCAAATGAAAAACTGTTTTTT. The chain combines TRBV20-1 with TRBJ1-4, with D perhaps matching TRBD1 (5 bases). This CDR3 is 15 amino acids long. Looked up from germline, CDR1 is DFQATT and CDR2 is SNEGSKA (reference sequence). Trimming stripped 0 bases from V and 5 bases from J, with 13 bases between.

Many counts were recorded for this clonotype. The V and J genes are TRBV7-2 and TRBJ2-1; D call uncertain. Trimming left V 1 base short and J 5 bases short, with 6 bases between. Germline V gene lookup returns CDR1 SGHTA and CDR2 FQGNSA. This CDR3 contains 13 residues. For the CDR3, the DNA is TGTGCCAGCAGCTTAGGGTACCACAATGAGCAGTTCTTC. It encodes CASSLGYHNEQFF.

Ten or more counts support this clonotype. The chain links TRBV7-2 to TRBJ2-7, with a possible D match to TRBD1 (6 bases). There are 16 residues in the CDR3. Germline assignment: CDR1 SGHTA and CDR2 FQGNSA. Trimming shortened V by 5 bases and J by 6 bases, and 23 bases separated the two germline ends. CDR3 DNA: TGTGCCAGCAGCCAGGGGTCCAGGGACCCTCCGGGCGAGCAGTACTTC. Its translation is CASSQGSRDPPGEQYF.

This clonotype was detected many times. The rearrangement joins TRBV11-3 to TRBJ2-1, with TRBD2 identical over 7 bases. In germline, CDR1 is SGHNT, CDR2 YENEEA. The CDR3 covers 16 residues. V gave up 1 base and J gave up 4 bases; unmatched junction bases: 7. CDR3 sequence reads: CASSLGSLAEYNEQFF. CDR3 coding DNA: TGTGCCAGCAGCTTAGGAAGTCTAGCGGAATACAATGAGCAGTTCTTC.